In this sample, the clone carrying this TCR beta chain is medium-sized (0.01 to 0.1%). This sample is drawn from a study of cytotoxic CD8 clonotypes in ibrutinib-treated CLL. The data were produced by immunoSEQ multiplex PCR, yet TCRdb's version contains in-frame clones alone and is incomplete. The repertoire holds 100,000 to 150,000 clones, with 75% to 90% as singletons. Germline lookup yields CDR1 LNHDA and CDR2 SQIVND (reference sequence). V was pared by 2 bases and J by 0 bases, with 11 bases between. The CDR3 is 16 residues long. Sample: PBMCs, taken after 24 months of ibrutinib treatment. The chain has TRBV19 and TRBJ1-3; perhaps TRBD1 as D (6 bases). The receptor comes from a human donor with chronic lymphocytic leukemia. This CDR3 is CASSILGANSGNTIYF. The CDR3 DNA is TGTGCCAGTAGTATACTGGGGGCCAACTCTGGAAACACCATATATTTT.